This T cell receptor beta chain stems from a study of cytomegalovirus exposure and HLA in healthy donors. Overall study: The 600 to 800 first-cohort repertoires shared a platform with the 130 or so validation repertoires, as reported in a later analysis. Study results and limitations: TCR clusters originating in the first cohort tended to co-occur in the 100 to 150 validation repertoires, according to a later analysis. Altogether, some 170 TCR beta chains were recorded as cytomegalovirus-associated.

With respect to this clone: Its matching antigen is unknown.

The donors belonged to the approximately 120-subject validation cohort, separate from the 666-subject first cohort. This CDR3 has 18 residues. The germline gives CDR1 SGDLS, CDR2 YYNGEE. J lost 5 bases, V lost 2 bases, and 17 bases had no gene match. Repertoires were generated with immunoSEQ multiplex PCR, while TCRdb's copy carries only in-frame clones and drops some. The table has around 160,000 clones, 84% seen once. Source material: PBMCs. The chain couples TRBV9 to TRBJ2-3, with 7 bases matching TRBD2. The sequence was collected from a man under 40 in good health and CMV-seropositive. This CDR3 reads CASSVGLGVRELGDTQYF. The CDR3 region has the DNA TGTGCCAGCAGCGTGGGGCTCGGAGTGCGGGAGCTGGGAGATACGCAGTATTTT.